This T cell receptor (beta chain) emerged from a study of T cells in Graves' hyperthyroidism and ophthalmopathy. This clonotype was observed at least ten times. The TCR beta CDR3 regions underwent amplification using RNA transcripts as the source. RT-PCR in the first round (using the HTBI primer set) targeted the TCR CDR3. A single record per CDR3 protein comes from TCRdb applying MiXCR to the multiplex PCR reads. In the table there are over 150,000 distinct CDR3 sequences, about a sixth of which are singletons. V trimming: 6 bases; J trimming: 8 bases; junction bases outside the gene matches: 4. The CDR3 has 13 residues.

The genes are TRBV12-3 or TRBV12-4 and TRBJ2-1, with TRBD2 matching 10 bases. This TCR came from a woman aged 50 to 60 with Graves' hyperthyroidism. Sample: blood. The CDR3 coding sequence is TGTGCCAGCAGGAAGGGGACTAGCGATGAGCAGTTCTTC. The encoded protein is CASRKGTSDEQFF.